This T cell receptor beta chain was sequenced during a study of T cell repertoires in MIS-A myocarditis. Per germline, CDR1 LNHDA and CDR2 SQIVND (reference sequence). Trimming pared 5 bases from V and 5 bases from J, leaving 16 bases between. This CDR3 comprises 15 residues. The repertoire was sequenced with immunoSEQ multiplex PCR; TCRdb's copy has only in-frame clones and lacks some. Of approximately 7,200 clones listed, approximately 81% are singletons. This sequence joins TRBV19 and TRBJ2-1; possibly TRBD1 for D (6 bases). Sample: right inferior lung lobe tissue obtained at autopsy. The TCR was taken from a man aged 18-30 years with fulminant myocarditis from multisystem inflammatory syndrome in adults (MIS-A) after COVID-19. The CDR3 spells CASSPGHRVNNEQFF. CDR3 DNA sequence: TGTGCCAGTAGTCCGGGACACAGGGTAAACAATGAGCAGTTCTTC.